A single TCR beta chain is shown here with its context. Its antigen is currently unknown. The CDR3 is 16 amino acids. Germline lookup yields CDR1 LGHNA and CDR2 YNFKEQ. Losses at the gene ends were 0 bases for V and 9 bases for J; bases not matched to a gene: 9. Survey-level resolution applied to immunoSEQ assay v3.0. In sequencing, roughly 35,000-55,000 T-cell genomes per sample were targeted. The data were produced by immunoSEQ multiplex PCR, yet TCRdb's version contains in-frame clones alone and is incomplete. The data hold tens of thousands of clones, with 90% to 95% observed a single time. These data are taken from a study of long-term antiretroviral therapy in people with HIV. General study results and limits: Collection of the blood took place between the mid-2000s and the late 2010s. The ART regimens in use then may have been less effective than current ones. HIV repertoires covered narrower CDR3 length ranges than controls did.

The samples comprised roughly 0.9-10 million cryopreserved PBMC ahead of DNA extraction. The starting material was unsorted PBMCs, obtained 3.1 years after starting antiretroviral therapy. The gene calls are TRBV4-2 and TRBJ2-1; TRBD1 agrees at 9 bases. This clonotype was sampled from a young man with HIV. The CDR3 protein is CASSQDGGTGSGEQFF. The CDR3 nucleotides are TGTGCCAGCAGCCAAGATGGAGGGACAGGGTCGGGTGAGCAGTTCTTC.